Each of the 28 T cell receptor beta chains below was sequenced from the same sample in a study of spatial heterogeneity in lung cancer. TCRdb ran MiXCR on the 5' RACE reads and lists one entry per CDR3 protein. The sample has about 19,000 distinct CDR3 sequences, 9% to 10% seen once. Time point here: blood at routine non-recurrence follow-up after resection. The material was PBMCs, obtained at follow-up. These receptors all stem from a female donor with early-stage non-small cell lung cancer.

This clonotype was counted ten times or more. This chain joins TRBV29-1 and TRBJ2-6, with 9 bases aligning to TRBD1. Germline CDR1 is SQVTM and CDR2 is ANQGSEA. The length of the CDR3 is 16 residues. The CDR3 is CSLRDRACSGANVLTF. Here the CDR3 DNA reads TGCAGTTTAAGGGACAGGGCCTGCTCTGGGGCCAACGTCCTGACTTTC.

This clonotype was recorded many times. This chain joins TRBV20-1 and TRBJ2-7, with 8 positions matching TRBD2. CDR1 and CDR2 (germline): DFQATT, SNEGSKA (reference sequence). The ends lost 3 bases at V and 7 bases at J; junction bases unmatched: 11. The CDR3 runs 14 residues. The CDR3 region has the DNA TGCAGTGCTAGGCCCCCGGGAGGGGTGGGGGAGCAGTACTTC. Translating gives CSARPPGGVGEQYF.

At least ten counts were recorded for this clonotype. The V and J genes are TRBV20-1 and TRBJ1-1, with D maybe TRBD1 (5 bases). The germline V gene encodes CDR1 DFQATT and CDR2 SNEGSKA (reference sequence). This CDR3 has 13 amino acids. V lost 6 bases and J 2 bases, leaving 13 bases between the germline ends. For the CDR3, the DNA is TGCAGTGCCCCCGACGGGGGTAACACTGAAGCTTTCTTT. Amino acid sequence: CSAPDGGNTEAFF.

The rearrangement joins TRBV6-5 to TRBJ2-5, with D perhaps given as TRBD1 or TRBD2 (6 bases each). Trimming removed 0 bases at V and 2 bases at J, with 10 bases between. The V gene's germline CDR1 is MNHEY and CDR2 SVGAGI. The CDR3 length is 15 residues. Written as DNA, the CDR3 is TGTGCCAGCAGTTACTCTACAGGGAGGCAAGAGACCCAGTACTTC. Translating gives CASSYSTGRQETQYF.

V usage is TRBV28 and J usage is TRBJ1-1; the D is unclear. The length of the CDR3 is 14 residues. Germline loops: CDR1 MDHEN, CDR2 SYDVKM. The V and J ends lost 2 bases and 1 base respectively, with 8 bases between them. The CDR3 protein is CASSLLTTNTEAFF. CDR3 coding DNA: TGTGCCAGCAGTTTACTGACAACGAACACTGAAGCTTTCTTT.

This clonotype appeared many times. This chain uses TRBV13 with TRBJ2-3; D uncertain. The CDR3 runs to 13 residues. The V gene lost 4 bases and the J gene lost 2 bases, with 7 bases spanning the gap. Germline lookup yields CDR1 PRHDT and CDR2 FYEKMQ (reference sequence). For the CDR3, the DNA is TGTGCCAGCAGCTCAAGAATCACAGATACGCAGTATTTT. Translating gives CASSSRITDTQYF.

Ten or more counts support this clonotype. The J gene is TRBJ1-4, the V gene TRBV5-5, with D possibly TRBD1 on 5 matching bases. Trimming cost V 0 bases and J 8 bases, with 11 bases left between them. CDR1 and CDR2 from the germline V gene are SGHKS and YYEKEE (reference sequence). CDR3 length: 14 residues. CDR3 sequence: CASSLVSGPEKLFF. CDR3 nucleotide sequence: TGTGCCAGCAGCTTGGTATCAGGGCCCGAAAAACTGTTTTTT.

This clonotype has only a few counts. The chain carries TRBV6-5 and TRBJ2-2, with D perhaps TRBD2 (6 bases). The germline V gene encodes CDR1 MNHEY and CDR2 SVGAGI. The CDR3 extends over 15 amino acids. V was shortened by 2 bases and J by 5 bases, with 12 bases between the two germline ends. CDR3 DNA: TGTGCCAGCAGTTACGTTTCGGGGAGGACCGGGGAGCTGTTTTTT. Amino acid sequence: CASSYVSGRTGELFF.

A word on this clonotype: A much larger clone differs by one base, so this may be a read error. The rearrangement joins TRBV25-1 to TRBJ2-7; D gene uncertain. Trimming cost V 4 bases and J 1 base, with 8 bases left between them. The CDR3 consists of 13 residues. Germline CDR1 MGHDK, CDR2 SYGVNS. CDR3 protein: CASSVGGSYEQYF. CDR3 bases: TGTGCCAGCAGTGTTGGCGGTTCCTACGAGCAGTACTTC.

This sequence joins TRBV6-1 and TRBJ1-2; D is uncertain. This CDR3 region has 16 residues. Germline assignment: CDR1 MNHNS and CDR2 SASEGT. Trimming left V 1 base short and J 3 bases short, with 15 bases between. The CDR3 DNA follows: TGTGCCAGCAGTGAAGTTATTGCGGCAGCCTACTATGGCTACACCTTC. Translating it yields CASSEVIAAAYYGYTF.

The sample holds many counts of this clonotype. The rearrangement links TRBV6-1 to TRBJ2-1; D may be TRBD2 (5 bases). Germline V gene lookup returns CDR1 MNHNS and CDR2 SASEGT. Trimming cost V 1 base and J 2 bases, with 9 bases left between them. The CDR3 has 15 amino acids. CDR3: CASSEGSGTYNEQFF. In nucleotides, the CDR3 is TGTGCCAGCAGTGAAGGCAGCGGCACCTACAATGAGCAGTTCTTC.

The sample holds many counts of this clonotype. The genes are TRBV12-3 or TRBV12-4 and TRBJ2-3; D may be TRBD2 (5 bases). The length of the CDR3 is 13 residues. Trimming cost V 6 bases and J 4 bases, with 11 bases left between them. The CDR3 loop reads CASSWTSPDTQYF. The CDR3, as DNA: TGTGCCAGCAGCTGGACTTCCCCAGATACGCAGTATTTT.

The chain joins TRBV27 to TRBJ1-4; D is unresolved. In germline, CDR1 is MNHEY, CDR2 SMNVEV (reference sequence). Between the trimmed V and J ends, which lost 2 bases and 5 bases, there was a span of 6 bases. The CDR3 extends over 13 amino acids. The CDR3, as DNA: TGTGCCAGCAGTTTAAGAGAAAATGAAAAACTGTTTTTT. It encodes CASSLRENEKLFF.

This clonotype showed up just a few times. The chain recombines TRBV20-1 with TRBJ1-3; no clear D gene. The CDR3 is 13 amino acids. Trimming removed 0 bases at V and 6 bases at J, with 9 bases between. Germline V CDR1 and CDR2: DFQATT, SNEGSKA (reference sequence). The CDR3 region has the DNA TGCAGTGCTAGAGAATACAGTGAAAACACCATATATTTT. Protein product: CSAREYSENTIYF.

This clonotype showed up many times. The chain is built from TRBV7-2 and TRBJ2-3, with TRBD2 matching over 9 bases. The CDR3 is made up of 15 amino acids. The J segment lost 5 bases and the V segment lost 3 bases, leaving 6 bases of the junction unmatched. From germline, CDR1 is SGHTA and CDR2 FQGNSA. CDR3 amino acids: CASSFVRGGKDTQYF. The CDR3 DNA reads as TGTGCCAGCAGCTTTGTGCGGGGGGGGAAAGATACGCAGTATTTT. Full variable domain (missing parts from reference TRBV7-2 and TRBJ2-3): GAGVSQSPSNKVTEKGKDVELRCDPISGHTALYWYRQSLGQGLEFLIYFQGNSAPDKSGLPSDRFSAERTGGSVSTLTIQRTQQEDSAVYLCASSFVRGGKDTQYFGPGTRLTVL.

This clonotype was counted a few times. This chain joins TRBV7-2 and TRBJ1-2, with D perhaps matching TRBD1 (5 bases). The CDR3 is 16 amino acids. Trimming shortened V by 1 base and J by 3 bases, and 15 bases separated the two germline ends. In germline, CDR1 is SGHTA, CDR2 FQGNSA. The CDR3 protein is CASSLGMRGVDYGYTF. CDR3 DNA sequence: TGTGCCAGCAGCTTAGGTATGCGGGGCGTCGACTATGGCTACACCTTC. The whole variable domain, remainder taken from reference TRBV7-2 and TRBJ1-2, is GAGVSQSPSNKVTEKGKDVELRCDPISGHTALYWYRQSLGQGLEFLIYFQGNSAPDKSGLPSDRFSAERTGGSVSTLTIQRTQQEDSAVYLCASSLGMRGVDYGYTFGSGTRLTVV.

This clonotype was counted between two and nine times. The rearrangement uses TRBV5-6 and TRBJ2-3; TRBD1 matches 10 bases. The CDR3 runs to 15 residues. V trimming: 3 bases; J trimming: 5 bases; junction bases outside the gene matches: 6. Germline V gene lookup returns CDR1 SGHDT and CDR2 YYEEEE. The CDR3 DNA reads as TGTGCCAGCAGCTGGGACAGGGGAGTAGGAGATACGCAGTATTTT. Encoded protein: CASSWDRGVGDTQYF.

Comment on this clonotype: A much bigger clone sits one base away, suggesting this may be a read error. The rearrangement uses TRBV18 and TRBJ2-3; 9 nucleotides match TRBD2. Germline loops: CDR1 KGHSH, CDR2 LQKENI. The CDR3 has 14 amino acids. The CDR3 reads CASSIASGTDTHYF. In DNA form, the CDR3 reads TGTGCCAGCTCGATTGCTAGCGGGACAGATACGCATTATTTT.

V usage is TRBV7-9 and J usage is TRBJ2-1, with 8 bases matching TRBD1. CDR1 is SEHNR and CDR2 is FQNEAQ in the germline V gene (reference sequence). The ends lost 3 bases at V and 5 bases at J; junction bases unmatched: 9. The CDR3 runs to 16 residues. This chain's CDR3 is CASSFSGGFAHNEQFF. For the CDR3, the DNA is TGTGCCAGCAGCTTTTCAGGGGGCTTCGCCCACAATGAGCAGTTCTTC.

This clonotype was counted only a few times. The chain couples TRBV18 to TRBJ2-5; no clear D gene. The CDR3 spans 17 residues. Germline assignment: CDR1 KGHSH and CDR2 LQKENI. With 2 bases removed from V and 2 bases from J, the gap between germline ends came to 18 bases. In DNA, the CDR3 is TGTGCCAGCTCACCATCCCAGGACCTCCCCGGGCAAGAGACCCAGTACTTC. This sequence encodes CASSPSQDLPGQETQYF.

This clonotype has at least ten counts. V gene TRBV9 combines with J gene TRBJ2-7; 10 bases match TRBD2. The CDR3 totals 14 residues. The junction had 2 bases not matched to a gene; V was cut back by 0 bases and J by 5 bases. Germline V gene sequence: CDR1 SGDLS, CDR2 YYNGEE. The CDR3, as DNA: TGTGCCAGCAGCGTAGCTAGCGGGAGCAACGAGCAGTACTTC. Protein product: CASSVASGSNEQYF.

This clonotype was seen many times. The gene calls are TRBV12-3 or TRBV12-4 and TRBJ2-5, with D hard to call. The V end was cut by 5 bases, the J end by 9 bases, with 13 bases between. The CDR3 has 12 residues. CDR3 in amino acids: CASSPQRDSQYF. The CDR3 DNA reads TGTGCCAGCAGTCCACAACGAGATTCCCAGTACTTC.

The sample holds many counts of this clonotype. This CDR3 is CASSLRTSGFYNEQFF. CDR3 nucleotides: TGTGCCAGCAGTCTTCGGACTAGCGGCTTCTACAATGAGCAGTTCTTC. V usage is TRBV6-5 and J usage is TRBJ2-1; 10 bases align to TRBD2. V gave up 5 bases and J gave up 3 bases; unmatched junction bases: 7. The CDR3 sequence is 16 residues long. Germline CDR1 MNHEY, CDR2 SVGAGI.

This clonotype was observed many times. The CDR3 region has the DNA TGTGCCACCGACCCCGGCAGCACCGGGGAGCTGTTTTTT. Translation: CATDPGSTGELFF. The gene calls are TRBV3-1 and TRBJ2-2; D unresolved. The CDR3 spans 13 residues. Trimming stripped 10 bases from V and 4 bases from J, with 13 bases between. Germline V gene sequence: CDR1 LGHDT, CDR2 YNNKEL (reference sequence).

This clonotype has at least ten counts. The V call is TRBV12-3 or TRBV12-4, the J call TRBJ1-3; D is possibly TRBD1 (5 bases). Trimming stripped 6 bases from V and 0 bases from J, with 15 bases between. The CDR3 loop spans 16 amino acids. DNA for the CDR3: TGTGCCAGCAGCCGACGAGGGGCGAGCTCTGGAAACACCATATATTTT. Its protein is CASSRRGASSGNTIYF.

This clonotype occurred many times. This sequence joins TRBV28 and TRBJ1-1, with D possibly being TRBD1 (5 bases). V was trimmed by 5 bases and J by 7 bases, leaving 14 bases between them. From germline, CDR1 is MDHEN and CDR2 SYDVKM. The CDR3 consists of 13 residues. The CDR3, as DNA: TGTGCCAGCAGTCTCGGGGGGTCCAATGAAGCTTTCTTT. Translating gives CASSLGGSNEAFF.

This clonotype was picked up many times. The rearrangement uses TRBV2 and TRBJ2-3; D unresolved. The CDR3 totals 11 residues. Between the trimmed V and J ends, which lost 11 bases and 5 bases, there was a span of 11 bases. Germline V lookup: CDR1 SNHLY, CDR2 FYNNEI. The CDR3 loop reads CASTDIDTQYF. The CDR3 nucleotides read TGTGCCTCAACCGACATAGATACGCAGTATTTT.

This clonotype was counted many times. CDR3 DNA sequence: TGTGCCAGCAGTTACTCTGTGTATTCTGAAGCTTTCTTT. Protein product: CASSYSVYSEAFF. V is TRBV6-2 or TRBV6-3 and J is TRBJ1-1; D gene unclear. The V and J ends lost 0 bases and 6 bases respectively, with 8 bases between them. The CDR3 has 13 residues. The germline V gene has CDR1 MNHEY and CDR2 SVGEGT.